The 26 T cell receptor beta chains listed next were all sequenced from one sample in a study of beta chain features in type 1 diabetes. Their antigen targets remain unknown. Study observations and caveats: Type 1 diabetes patients had TCRB CDR3s that were shorter (moderately but significantly so) in all four CD4+ subsets.

The whole isolated RNA underwent reverse transcription, so sequencing captured expressed TCRB transcripts. Sequencing was performed with immunoSEQ multiplex PCR; in TCRdb, only in-frame clones are kept and a portion is missing. The repertoire holds 160,000 or so clones, roughly 59% seen once, with under 0.1% in the top ten. The source material was naive CD4+ T cells from blood. These receptors originate from a man aged 25-45 years with type 1 diabetes.

The chain carries TRBV25-1 and TRBJ2-6; 7 positions match TRBD1. V lost 3 bases to trimming and J lost 4 bases; unmatched junction nucleotides: 9. CDR1 is MGHDK and CDR2 is SYGVNS in the germline V gene. The CDR3 is 17 amino acids. In nucleotides, the CDR3 is TGTGCCAGCAGTGAGGTGACAGGGATAGGAGGGGCCAACGTCCTGACTTTC. It specifies CASSEVTGIGGANVLTF.

The V gene is TRBV25-1, the J gene TRBJ1-5; no firm D call. Trimming stripped 4 bases from V and 0 bases from J, with 4 bases between. The CDR3 extends over 13 amino acids. Germline V gene data show CDR1 as MGHDK and CDR2 as SYGVNS. CDR3 bases: TGTGCCAGCAGTGTTTATAGCAATCAGCCCCAGCATTTT. Encoded protein: CASSVYSNQPQHF.

This sequence joins TRBV10-3 and TRBJ1-4; tentative D call: TRBD1 (6 bases). This CDR3 contains 16 residues. Looked up from germline, CDR1 is ENHRY and CDR2 is SYGVKD. The V end lost 2 bases, the J end lost 10 bases, and 20 bases lay between the germline ends. CDR3 nucleotide sequence: TGTGCCATCAGTGAGACCGATGGCACAGGGCGAGGAAAACTGTTTTTT. It is translated as CAISETDGTGRGKLFF.

This clone appeared a few times. The chain is built from TRBV9 and TRBJ2-3; 9 bases are a match to TRBD2. The ends lost 5 bases at V and 5 bases at J; junction bases unmatched: 6. Germline CDR1 reads SGDLS; CDR2 reads YYNGEE. CDR3 length: 14 residues. The CDR3 region has the DNA TGTGCCAGCAGGCGGGGGGGCCCCCAAGATACGCAGTATTTT. Translated, it gives CASRRGGPQDTQYF.

The CDR3 nucleotides read TGTGCCAGCAGTACTCGACGGAGCTCCTACGAGCAGTACTTC. Its protein product is CASSTRRSSYEQYF. The chain is built from TRBV28 and TRBJ2-7; no reliable D call. This CDR3 has 14 amino acids. Trimming shortened V by 5 bases and J by 0 bases, and 11 bases separated the two germline ends. Per the germline V gene, CDR1 is MDHEN and CDR2 is SYDVKM. Full variable domain (rest looked up from reference TRBV28 and TRBJ2-7): DVKVTQSSRYLVKRTGEKVFLECVQDMDHENMFWYRQDPGLGLRLIYFSYDVKMKEKGDIPEGYSVSREKKERFSLILESASTNQTSMYLCASSTRRSSYEQYFGPGTRLTVT.

The genes are TRBV11-2 and TRBJ2-1; D gene ambiguous. V shed 5 bases and J shed 0 bases, with 17 bases lying between them. CDR3 size: 17 residues. Germline assignment: CDR1 SGHAT and CDR2 FQNNGV. The CDR3 is CASSPNLGRGSYNEQFF. The CDR3 DNA reads as TGTGCCAGCAGCCCTAACCTCGGACGAGGCTCCTACAATGAGCAGTTCTTC. Variable domain in full (rest from reference TRBV11-2 and TRBJ2-1): EAGVAQSPRYKIIEKRQSVAFWCNPISGHATLYWYQQILGQGPKLLIQFQNNGVVDDSQLPKDRFSAERLKGVDSTLKIQPAKLEDSAVYLCASSPNLGRGSYNEQFFGPGTRLTVL.

The chain recombines TRBV29-1 with TRBJ2-1; 7 nucleotides match TRBD1. Germline trimming cut 6 bases from V and 2 bases from J; bases unmatched to any gene: 4. There are 13 residues in the CDR3. Germline CDR1 SQVTM, CDR2 ANQGSEA. CDR3 in DNA: TGCAGCGTGGACAGGAGACCCTACAATGAGCAGTTCTTC. Its translation: CSVDRRPYNEQFF.

This chain links TRBV10-1 with TRBJ2-2; tentative D call: TRBD1 (5 bases). Trimming took off 5 bases at V and 4 bases at J, with 11 bases between the two ends. Germline CDR1 WNHNN, CDR2 SYGVQD (reference sequence). The CDR3 extends over 14 amino acids. CDR3 region: CASSPQTVTGELFF. CDR3 DNA sequence: TGCGCCAGCAGTCCGCAGACAGTCACCGGGGAGCTGTTTTTT.

This clone was seen more than once but under ten times. This chain links TRBV30 with TRBJ2-7; D is perhaps TRBD1 (5 bases). In germline, CDR1 is GTSNPN, CDR2 SVGIG (reference sequence). Trimming took 1 base from V and 4 from J, leaving 11 bases between them. CDR3 length: 13 residues. The CDR3 here is CAWSADRDYEQYF. The CDR3 region has the DNA TGTGCCTGGAGTGCAGACAGAGATTACGAGCAGTACTTC. The variable domain in full, with the rest retrieved from reference TRBV30 and TRBJ2-7, is SQTIHQWPATLVQPVGSPLSLECTVEGTSNPNLYWYRQAAGRGLQLLFYSVGIGQISSEVPQNLSASRPQDRQFILSSKKLLLSDSGFYLCAWSADRDYEQYFGPGTRLTVT.

This chain connects TRBV29-1 to TRBJ2-4; TRBD1 might be the D (5 bases). V was cut by 8 bases and J by 0 bases, with 11 bases left in between. The CDR3 has 13 residues. CDR1 and CDR2 from the germline V gene are SQVTM and ANQGSEA. The CDR3 bases are TGCAGCTCCAGGGATCTAGCCAAAAACATTCAGTACTTC. The encoded protein is CSSRDLAKNIQYF.

The rearrangement uses TRBV18 and TRBJ2-3, with 8 nucleotides matching TRBD2. Germline values: CDR1 KGHSH, CDR2 LQKENI. The CDR3 has 16 residues. Trimming took 5 bases from V and 4 from J; bases not matched to a gene: 11. The CDR3 is CASSDRQRGTADTQYF. CDR3 coding DNA: TGTGCCAGCTCAGACCGCCAGCGGGGGACCGCAGATACGCAGTATTTT.

The V gene is TRBV30, the J gene TRBJ2-7; D may be TRBD1 (6 bases). V was shortened by 2 bases and J by 9 bases, with 17 bases between the two germline ends. CDR3 length equals 13 residues. Germline V gives CDR1 GTSNPN, CDR2 SVGIG (reference sequence). CDR3 sequence reads: CAWSQGTPDLQYF. The CDR3 DNA reads TGTGCCTGGAGTCAGGGGACACCAGACCTGCAGTACTTC.

In this sample, this clone turned up once. J is TRBJ1-4 and V is TRBV25-1, with D possibly being TRBD1 (5 bases). The CDR3 has 12 residues. CDR1 is MGHDK, CDR2 SYGVNS, per germline. Trimming pared 6 bases from V and 10 bases from J, leaving 12 bases between. CDR3 bases: TGTGCCAGCAGGGGGACGGAGGGAAAACTGTTTTTT. It is translated as CASRGTEGKLFF.

The CDR3 DNA sequence: TGCGCCAGCAGCCAAGATCGGGGCGGGGGGGCTGATACGCAGTATTTT. Residues: CASSQDRGGGADTQYF. The V gene is TRBV4-3, the J gene TRBJ2-3; 9 positions agree with TRBD2. The junction had 7 bases not matched to a gene; V was cut back by 0 bases and J by 6 bases. CDR1 is LGHNA and CDR2 is YSLEER in the germline V gene. The CDR3 loop spans 16 amino acids.

The chain has TRBV7-2 and TRBJ1-1; 7 bases line up with TRBD1. The germline gives CDR1 SGHTA, CDR2 FQGNSA. This CDR3 comprises 16 residues. V lost 3 bases and J lost 0; bases outside the gene matches: 7. The CDR3 reads CASSLGSGQLNTEAFF. The CDR3 DNA is TGTGCCAGCAGCTTGGGTTCGGGACAGTTGAACACTGAAGCTTTCTTT.

This chain links TRBV4-3 with TRBJ2-5; TRBD2 matches 7 bases. CDR3 length equals 16 residues. Germline V gives CDR1 LGHNA, CDR2 YSLEER. After removal of 0 bases from V and 4 bases from J, the junction contained 8 bases not matched to a gene. CDR3 DNA sequence: TGCGCCAGCAGCCAAGAACTTTGGGGGGGGACAGAGACCCAGTACTTC. Amino acid sequence: CASSQELWGGTETQYF.

J is TRBJ2-5 and V is TRBV27; D ambiguous. The V gene's germline CDR1 is MNHEY and CDR2 SMNVEV (reference sequence). CDR3 length equals 17 residues. The V end lost 6 bases, the J end lost 3 bases, and 23 bases lay between the germline ends. CDR3: CASSESRALLREETQYF. The CDR3 coding sequence is TGTGCCAGCAGCGAATCCCGGGCCCTACTTCGGGAAGAGACCCAGTACTTC.

This chain connects TRBV28 to TRBJ1-1; no clear D. The CDR3 is 12 amino acids. Deletions cut 3 bases from V and 1 base from J, with 3 bases between. Per germline, CDR1 MDHEN and CDR2 SYDVKM. The chain's CDR3 is CASSFTNTEAFF. The CDR3, as DNA: TGTGCCAGCAGTTTTACGAACACTGAAGCTTTCTTT.

The table lists this clone with a count of one. The chain has TRBV9 and TRBJ2-3; the D gene is possibly TRBD2 (5 bases). V was cut by 0 bases and J by 5 bases, with 16 bases left in between. CDR1 is SGDLS, CDR2 YYNGEE, per germline. The CDR3 spans 16 residues. The CDR3 region has the DNA TGTGCCAGCAGCGTAGGCAGCGGAATGATGGGAGATACGCAGTATTTT. Its protein is CASSVGSGMMGDTQYF.

This clone occurred once. The V call is TRBV7-9, the J call TRBJ2-3; no firm D call. V lost 5 bases and J lost 6, with 15 bases in between. Germline assignment: CDR1 SEHNR and CDR2 FQNEAQ (reference sequence). The CDR3 contains 14 residues. The CDR3 DNA reads TGTGCCAGCAGCAACGACCCCGAATTTGATACGCAGTATTTT. It translates to CASSNDPEFDTQYF.

The rearrangement uses TRBV12-5 and TRBJ2-1; weak D call: TRBD1 (5 bases). Germline V gene data show CDR1 as LGHNT and CDR2 as FRNRAP. V shed 1 base and J shed 5 bases, with 6 bases lying between them. The CDR3 contains 13 residues. The CDR3 protein is CASGLETDNEQFF. The DNA of the CDR3 is TGTGCTAGTGGTTTGGAGACAGACAATGAGCAGTTCTTC.

The rearrangement joins TRBV13 to TRBJ2-3; the match to TRBD2 covers 9 bases. CDR3 size: 16 residues. Germline values: CDR1 PRHDT, CDR2 FYEKMQ (reference sequence). Trimming at V came to 6 bases and at J to 0 bases, leaving 7 bases not matched to a gene. CDR3 DNA: TGTGCCAGCAGGGAGAGGACTAGCGATAGCACAGATACGCAGTATTTT. Amino acids: CASRERTSDSTDTQYF.

This clone was counted between two and nine times. The chain employs TRBV30 and TRBJ2-7, with D unresolved. The CDR3 is 11 residues long. The ends were cut back, 6 bases at V and 3 bases at J, with 9 bases in the middle. Germline V gene lookup returns CDR1 GTSNPN and CDR2 SVGIG (reference sequence). The CDR3 nucleotides are TGTGCCTGCGATGACCACTACGAGCAGTACTTC. It is translated as CACDDHYEQYF. Filled out from reference TRBV30 and TRBJ2-7, the complete variable domain reads SQTIHQWPATLVQPVGSPLSLECTVEGTSNPNLYWYRQAAGRGLQLLFYSVGIGQISSEVPQNLSASRPQDRQFILSSKKLLLSDSGFYLCACDDHYEQYFGPGTRLTVT.

The chain links TRBV14 to TRBJ1-1; 7 nucleotides agree with TRBD1. V lost 4 bases, J lost 3 bases, and 2 bases stayed unmatched. The CDR3 sequence is 13 residues long. CDR1 and CDR2 from the germline V gene are SGHDN and FVKESK. The CDR3 DNA is TGTGCCAGCAGCCTGGGACAGTACACTGAAGCTTTCTTT. This codes for CASSLGQYTEAFF.

The V call is TRBV30, the J call TRBJ2-6, with unresolved D. The V end lost 4 bases, the J end lost 0 bases, and 10 bases lay between the germline ends. CDR1 and CDR2 (germline): GTSNPN, SVGIG (reference sequence). The length of the CDR3 is 15 residues. CDR3 sequence reads: CAWKGKGSGANVLTF. The DNA for the CDR3 is TGTGCCTGGAAGGGAAAGGGCTCTGGGGCCAACGTCCTGACTTTC.

The CDR3 here is CASSSAGGSPYEQYF. DNA of the CDR3: TGTGCCAGCAGTTCGGCTGGGGGCTCTCCCTACGAGCAGTACTTC. The chain is built from TRBV7-8 and TRBJ2-7, with D perhaps TRBD1 (6 bases). The CDR3 runs to 15 residues. Germline CDR1 reads SGHVS; CDR2 reads FQNEAQ. V was shortened by 6 bases and J by 2 bases, with 17 bases between the two germline ends. Together with reference TRBV7-8 and TRBJ2-7, the CDR3 gives the full variable domain: GAGVSQSPRYKVAKRGQDVALRCDPISGHVSLFWYQQALGQGPEFLTYFQNEAQLDKSGLPSDRFFAERPEGSVSTLKIQRTQQEDSAVYLCASSSAGGSPYEQYFGPGTRLTVT.